These T cell receptor beta chains were read from a single sample in a study of preoperative IRX-2 immunotherapy in early breast cancer. The protocol was immunoSEQ multiplex PCR, while the TCRdb copy is restricted to in-frame clones and leaves out a portion. Of approximately 38,000 clones listed, roughly 80% were seen once; the top ten hold 1.5%. The material was lymph node tissue, obtained after IRX-2 immunotherapy. These receptors all come from a human donor with breast cancer. The CDR3 runs from the conserved cysteine through the conserved F or W.

TRBV7-1 CASSLAGGGVNTEAFF
TRBV29-1 CSVDEGSGANVLTF
TRBV28 CASSLLRGGAWDTQYF
TRBV5-1 CASSLATGGGRDSPLHF
TRBV5-1 CASSLEGPNTGELFF
TRBV28 CAASGGNYGYTF
TRBV11-3 CASRPREDITEAFF
TRBV2 CASSPGNSGNTIYF
TRBV15 CATSRDGKRGEKLFF
TRBV19 CASSISVPLAGLFSYNEQFF
TRBV5-1 CASSLVVRGGREKLFF
TRBV6-8 CATEAGQGAQEQYF
TRBV7-2 CASSLWGTDTQYF
TRBV5-1 CASSSGTDPGEQFF
TRBV6-8 CASSLGTGPMRGEAFF